A single sample gave rise to the 30 T cell receptor beta chains below, sequenced in a study of cytomegalovirus exposure and HLA in healthy donors. PCR involved 60 Vbeta and 13 Jbeta primers. The table came from immunoSEQ multiplex PCR; TCRdb's copy has only in-frame clones and leaves some out. The sample shows just over 95,000 clones, about 77% of them seen only once. The sample consisted of PBMCs. The origin of the receptors is a middle-aged woman in good health and CMV-seronegative.

This clone was observed a few times. The chain carries TRBV7-9 and TRBJ2-2; 8 bases match TRBD1. The V gene's germline CDR1 is SEHNR and CDR2 FQNEAQ (reference sequence). This CDR3 has 14 residues. V lost 5 bases to trimming and J lost 4 bases; unmatched junction nucleotides: 3. CDR3 sequence reads: CASSTGGSTGELFF. CDR3 sequence (DNA): TGTGCCAGCAGCACAGGGGGATCCACCGGGGAGCTGTTTTTT.

This chain links TRBV4-1 with TRBJ2-1, with TRBD2 matching over 13 bases. V shed 0 bases, J shed 7 bases, and the junction held 6 bases outside the gene matches. Germline assignment: CDR1 MGHRA and CDR2 YSYEKL. The CDR3 is 17 residues long. The CDR3 region is CASSQDTSGGARNEQFF. CDR3 coding DNA: TGCGCCAGCAGCCAAGATACTAGCGGGGGGGCGAGGAATGAGCAGTTCTTC.

V and J are TRBV19 and TRBJ1-5; possible D gene TRBD1, 6 bases. With 5 bases removed from V and 6 bases from J, the gap between germline ends came to 14 bases. CDR3 length: 14 amino acids. Germline values: CDR1 LNHDA, CDR2 SQIVND (reference sequence). The CDR3 DNA is TGTGCCAGTAGTCCCTCGGGGGGCCCTCAGCCCCAGCATTTT. It codes for CASSPSGGPQPQHF.

The chain carries TRBV6-5 and TRBJ1-2; D is possibly TRBD1 (5 bases). The V gene's germline CDR1 is MNHEY and CDR2 SVGAGI. The V and J ends lost 2 bases and 5 bases respectively, with 15 bases between them. The CDR3 contains 15 residues. The CDR3 DNA reads as TGTGCCAGCAGTTACGGGGGTACAGCGGGGTATGGCTACACCTTC. It codes for CASSYGGTAGYGYTF.

This clone was seen only once. V and J are TRBV29-1 and TRBJ2-1; 8 nucleotides align to TRBD1. Losses at the gene ends were 6 bases for V and 5 bases for J; bases not matched to a gene: 6. CDR1 and CDR2 (germline): SQVTM, ANQGSEA. The CDR3 spans 13 residues. The CDR3 DNA follows: TGCAGCGTCGCGGGACAGGTGAACAATGAGCAGTTCTTC. This codes for CSVAGQVNNEQFF.

This clone was recorded only once. This chain uses TRBV18 with TRBJ2-5, with 8 bases that match TRBD1. The CDR3 extends over 14 amino acids. Germline assignment: CDR1 KGHSH and CDR2 LQKENI. The J segment lost 5 bases and the V segment lost 6 bases, leaving 8 bases of the junction unmatched. The CDR3: CASSSQGARETQYF. Here the CDR3 DNA reads TGTGCCAGCTCGTCCCAGGGGGCGCGGGAGACCCAGTACTTC.

This clone was detected once. The rearrangement uses TRBV4-1 and TRBJ1-2; D is perhaps TRBD1 (6 bases). V lost 4 bases to trimming and J lost 8 bases, with 20 bases between them. The V gene's germline CDR1 is MGHRA and CDR2 YSYEKL. The CDR3 has 15 amino acids. In DNA form, the CDR3 reads TGCGCCAGCAGCCGGCCACAGGGAGAGAGTTCCGGCTACACCTTC. Amino acids: CASSRPQGESSGYTF.

The gene calls are TRBV5-8 and TRBJ2-1, with a tentative D call TRBD2 (5 bases). In germline, CDR1 is SGHTS, CDR2 YDEGEE. Trimming pared 2 bases from V and 2 bases from J, leaving 8 bases between. There are 14 residues in the CDR3. CDR3 sequence: CASSFGSPYNEQFF. The CDR3 bases are TGTGCCAGCAGCTTTGGGAGTCCCTACAATGAGCAGTTCTTC.

As DNA, the CDR3 is TGCGCCAGCAGCCACCTCGTCACAGGGTTGGGCACTGAAGCTTTCTTT. Translating it yields CASSHLVTGLGTEAFF. The chain carries TRBV4-1 and TRBJ1-1, with TRBD1 as a possible D gene (6 bases). The CDR3 has 16 residues. V lost 3 bases to trimming and J lost 4 bases, with 18 bases between them. Germline V gene sequence: CDR1 MGHRA, CDR2 YSYEKL.

The chain couples TRBV7-2 to TRBJ2-5, with 12 bases matching TRBD2. V lost 4 bases to trimming and J lost 3 bases; unmatched junction nucleotides: 3. The germline CDR1 and CDR2 sequences are SGHTA and FQGNSA. The CDR3 runs 15 residues. The CDR3 DNA sequence: TGTGCCAGCAGCTCTCTAGCGGGGGGGAAAGAGACCCAGTACTTC. Translating gives CASSSLAGGKETQYF.

The chain employs TRBV6-5 and TRBJ2-7, with D perhaps TRBD2 (5 bases). Germline V gene sequence: CDR1 MNHEY, CDR2 SVGAGI. V dropped 5 bases and J dropped 1 base, with 6 bases sitting between them. The CDR3 length is 12 residues. CDR3 in amino acids: CASSGSSYEQYF. As DNA, the CDR3 is TGTGCCAGCAGTGGGAGTTCCTACGAGCAGTACTTC.

The chain uses TRBV7-3 and TRBJ1-1; TRBD1 aligns across 11 bases. V lost 4 bases to trimming and J lost 4 bases; unmatched junction nucleotides: 5. The CDR3 contains 15 residues. CDR1 is SGHTA, CDR2 FQGTGA, per germline. The CDR3: CASSSTGTGGTEAFF. In nucleotides, the CDR3 is TGTGCCAGCAGCTCTACCGGGACAGGGGGCACTGAAGCTTTCTTT.

With regard to this clone: Other DNA sequences in this sample translate to the same CDR3. The chain uses TRBV30 and TRBJ1-1, with D tentatively TRBD1 (5 bases). Germline values: CDR1 GTSNPN, CDR2 SVGIG (reference sequence). The CDR3 loop spans 13 amino acids. V was clipped by 0 bases and J by 1 base, with 6 bases between them. CDR3 DNA: TGTGCCTGGAGTGTGGGGGGGAACACTGAAGCTTTCTTT. It is translated as CAWSVGGNTEAFF.

The gene calls are TRBV5-1 and TRBJ1-1; weak D call: TRBD1 (6 bases). Germline CDR1 and CDR2: SGHRS and YFSETQ. CDR3 size: 15 residues. V gave up 3 bases and J gave up 1 base, with 13 bases separating them. The CDR3 reads CASSWGPGANTEAFF. For the CDR3, the DNA is TGCGCCAGCAGCTGGGGGCCCGGGGCGAACACTGAAGCTTTCTTT.

Written as DNA, the CDR3 is TGTGCCAGCTCACCACTGAAGGGGGGGGAGACCTACGAGCAGTACTTC. This gives the protein CASSPLKGGETYEQYF. The J gene is TRBJ2-7, the V gene TRBV18, with D maybe TRBD2 (7 bases). Trimming shortened V by 1 base and J by 2 bases, and 15 bases separated the two germline ends. CDR3 length: 16 amino acids. Germline V gives CDR1 KGHSH, CDR2 LQKENI.

This chain connects TRBV11-2 to TRBJ2-7, with 12 bases lining up with TRBD2. The CDR3 is 17 amino acids. Germline CDR1 and CDR2: SGHAT and FQNNGV. Trimming cost V 1 base and J 0 bases; bases outside gene matches: 4. The chain's CDR3 is CASSLGLAGASSYEQYF. DNA for the CDR3: TGTGCCAGCAGCTTAGGACTAGCGGGGGCAAGCTCCTACGAGCAGTACTTC.

The CDR3 DNA follows: TGTGCCAGTAGTATAGCTGCCAGGGGACGGACGAACACTGAAGCTTTCTTT. Its translation: CASSIAARGRTNTEAFF. The chain links TRBV19 to TRBJ1-1, with D possibly being TRBD1 (6 bases). The germline V gene encodes CDR1 LNHDA and CDR2 SQIVND (reference sequence). The V end was cut by 1 base, the J end by 1 base, with 16 bases between. This CDR3 spans 17 amino acids.

The rearrangement links TRBV5-6 to TRBJ1-1, with 7 bases aligning to TRBD1. Germline V gene data show CDR1 as SGHDT and CDR2 as YYEEEE. Trimming took 4 bases from V and 3 from J; bases not matched to a gene: 6. The CDR3 runs 14 residues. In DNA form, the CDR3 reads TGTGCCAGCAGCCTAATTACAGGGGACACTGAAGCTTTCTTT. It codes for CASSLITGDTEAFF.

This chain uses TRBV4-1 with TRBJ2-4, with 8 bases identical to TRBD2. CDR1 and CDR2 from the germline V gene are MGHRA and YSYEKL. The CDR3 sequence is 17 residues long. V shed 0 bases and J 7 bases; nucleotides not matched to a gene: 11. CDR3 in amino acids: CASSQDRTSKGENIQYF. CDR3 nucleotide sequence: TGCGCCAGCAGCCAAGACAGGACTAGCAAAGGTGAGAACATTCAGTACTTC.

The chain links TRBV7-9 to TRBJ2-3; 11 bases align to TRBD2. Germline V gene lookup returns CDR1 SEHNR and CDR2 FQNEAQ (reference sequence). The CDR3 loop spans 15 amino acids. Trimming took 4 bases from V and 5 from J; bases not matched to a gene: 5. CDR3 sequence: CASSYSGGGLDTQYF. For the CDR3, the DNA is TGTGCCAGCAGCTATAGCGGGGGGGGCCTAGATACGCAGTATTTT.

This chain uses TRBV4-2 with TRBJ1-6; no clear D. Germline V gene sequence: CDR1 LGHNA, CDR2 YNFKEQ. The V end was cut by 7 bases, the J end by 5 bases, with 15 bases between. CDR3 length equals 15 residues. In DNA, the CDR3 is TGTGCCAGCAACCAGCAGAATCTTAATAATTCACCCCTCCACTTT. Encoded protein: CASNQQNLNNSPLHF.

The rearrangement links TRBV5-6 to TRBJ2-5; 8 bases line up with TRBD2. The trim removed 6 bases at V and 3 bases at J, leaving 10 bases unmatched. There are 15 residues in the CDR3. The germline V gene encodes CDR1 SGHDT and CDR2 YYEEEE. The CDR3 is CASTPLGGVKETQYF. Here the CDR3 DNA reads TGTGCCAGCACCCCCCTCGGGGGGGTTAAAGAGACCCAGTACTTC.

The chain couples TRBV5-6 to TRBJ1-2, with TRBD1 matching 8 bases. Germline assignment: CDR1 SGHDT and CDR2 YYEEEE. CDR3 length: 15 residues. Trimming cost V 4 bases and J 7 bases; bases outside gene matches: 12. This chain's CDR3 is CASSPTKLRGLGYTF. The CDR3 coding sequence is TGTGCCAGCAGCCCGACTAAACTCAGGGGGCTTGGCTACACCTTC.

This clone was recorded a few times. This is likely an artifact of a read error, given a far larger clone one base away. CDR3 amino acids: CASCLGTPPNTF. The CDR3 nucleotides read TGTGCCAGCTGCCTCGGGACACCCCCTAACACCTTC. The chain combines TRBV4-2 with TRBJ1-2; weak D call: TRBD1 (6 bases). Germline V gene sequence: CDR1 LGHNA, CDR2 YNFKEQ. CDR3 size: 12 residues. V was shortened by 8 bases and J by 12 bases, with 19 bases between the two germline ends.

This chain uses TRBV15 with TRBJ2-7; D unresolved. Germline V lookup: CDR1 LNHNV, CDR2 YYDKDF (reference sequence). This CDR3 is 13 amino acids long. V was cut by 0 bases and J by 2 bases, with 5 bases left in between. The CDR3 loop is CATSRDRPYEQYF. CDR3 in DNA: TGTGCCACCAGCAGAGATCGTCCCTACGAGCAGTACTTC. Together with reference TRBV15 and TRBJ2-7, the CDR3 gives the full variable domain: DAMVIQNPRYQVTQFGKPVTLSCSQTLNHNVMYWYQQKSSQAPKLLFHYYDKDFNNEADTPDNFQSRRPNTSFCFLDIRSPGLGDTAMYLCATSRDRPYEQYFGPGTRLTVT.

The sample holds one count of this clone. The rearrangement uses TRBV7-8 and TRBJ2-3; D not resolved. Trimming left V 3 bases short and J 4 bases short, with 8 bases between. The CDR3 is 13 amino acids. Germline-derived CDR1 and CDR2 are SGHVS and FQNEAQ. The CDR3 region has the DNA TGTGCCAGCAGCTTTACTACCTCAGATACGCAGTATTTT. Translation gives CASSFTTSDTQYF.

This chain links TRBV30 with TRBJ1-6; 7 bases are a match to TRBD1. J gave up 8 bases and V 0 bases, and 10 bases lay outside the gene matches. The CDR3 has 16 amino acids. From germline, CDR1 is GTSNPN and CDR2 SVGIG (reference sequence). CDR3 amino acids: CAWSVPIGGRDSPLHF. The CDR3 region has the DNA TGTGCCTGGAGTGTGCCGATAGGGGGCCGAGATTCACCCCTCCACTTT.

This chain's CDR3 is CASRTRTGQNTGELFF. In nucleotides, the CDR3 is TGTGCCAGCAGAACAAGGACAGGGCAGAACACCGGGGAGCTGTTTTTT. This chain uses TRBV7-6 with TRBJ2-2; 8 bases match TRBD1. The length of the CDR3 is 16 residues. The germline CDR1 and CDR2 sequences are SGHVS and FNYEAQ. Losses at the gene ends were 6 bases for V and 1 base for J; bases not matched to a gene: 7.

This clone was counted once. The chain combines TRBV6-1 with TRBJ2-4; 9 bases align to TRBD1. CDR3 length equals 19 residues. The V gene's germline CDR1 is MNHNS and CDR2 SASEGT. V lost 0 bases, J lost 0 bases, and 9 bases stayed unmatched. The DNA for the CDR3 is TGTGCCAGCAGTGAAGCCGGGACAGGGAGGTGGCTAGCCAAAAACATTCAGTACTTC. This gives the protein CASSEAGTGRWLAKNIQYF.

V gene TRBV14 combines with J gene TRBJ1-2, with D possibly TRBD1 on 6 matching bases. CDR1 is SGHDN, CDR2 FVKESK, per germline. V was shortened by 4 bases and J by 7 bases, with 22 bases between the two germline ends. This CDR3 region has 16 residues. For the CDR3, the DNA is TGTGCCAGCAGCCGACGCTTGACAGGTGAGGCGTCTGGCTACACCTTC. It encodes CASSRRLTGEASGYTF.